The clone carrying this TCR beta chain was observed a handful of times. This sample is drawn from a study of T cell changes during pregnancy in multiple sclerosis. Clones were sequenced by immunoSEQ multiplex PCR, and TCRdb holds only the in-frame ones, with some missing. The sample yields about 32,000 clones, approximately 90% seen once. The sample was CD4+ T cells from peripheral blood mononuclear cells, taken after pregnancy. The source of this sequence is a female donor in good health, enrolled as a control in a pregnancy study.

The CDR3 coding sequence is TGTGCCAGCAGTTTATCCAGCGTCCGGAACACTGAAGCTTTCTTT. It encodes CASSLSSVRNTEAFF. The chain employs TRBV27 and TRBJ1-1; D unclear. CDR1 is MNHEY and CDR2 is SMNVEV in the germline V gene (reference sequence). V shed 0 bases and J shed 1 base, with 9 bases lying between them. The CDR3 length is 15 residues.